A single sample gave rise to the 29 T cell receptor beta chains below, sequenced in a study of breast tumors, draining lymph nodes, adjacent tissues. Samples came from axillary lymph nodes draining the breast cancer. TCRdb redid the calling of the multiplex PCR reads with MiXCR, one entry per CDR3 protein. This table has fewer than 300,000 distinct CDR3 sequences, about a third appearing once. The specimen sequenced was axillary lymph node tissue. The receptors originated from a female donor with breast cancer. Some clones in this sample may be carry-over from other donors' samples.

With respect to this clonotype: Germline is not matched at one junction end, which may reflect a read error. The rearrangement joins TRBV5-5 to TRBJ2-7; D remains unclear. CDR3 length: 13 amino acids. Germline CDR1 is SGHKS and CDR2 is YYEKEE (reference sequence). The CDR3 spells CANSSWSTYEQYF. The CDR3 region has the DNA TGTGCCAACAGCTCGTGGTCTACCTACGAGCAGTACTTC. The full variable domain, completed using reference TRBV5-5 and TRBJ2-7, is DAGVTQSPTHLIKTRGQQVTLRCSPISGHKSVSWYQQVLGQGPQFIFQYYEKEERGRGNFPDRFSARQFPNYSSELNVNALLLGDSALYLCANSSWSTYEQYFGPGTRLTVT.

In its sample, this clonotype was seen many times. CDR3 sequence reads: CAGYTSGAGDTQYF. The DNA of the CDR3 is TGCGCCGGCTACACTAGCGGAGCTGGAGATACGCAGTATTTT. This sequence joins TRBV5-1 and TRBJ2-3; 8 bases match TRBD2. The CDR3 consists of 14 residues. V shed 10 bases and J 5 bases; nucleotides not matched to a gene: 12. Germline V gives CDR1 SGHRS, CDR2 YFSETQ.

This clonotype was observed at least ten times. The chain employs TRBV9 and TRBJ2-3, with D unclear. The CDR3 is 15 residues long. The V end lost 0 bases, the J end lost 2 bases, and 10 bases lay between the germline ends. Germline V gene sequence: CDR1 SGDLS, CDR2 YYNGEE. CDR3 residues: CASSVEVAATDTQYF. The CDR3 coding sequence is TGTGCCAGCAGCGTAGAGGTTGCGGCCACAGATACGCAGTATTTT.

This clonotype came up many times. This chain joins TRBV6-2 or TRBV6-3 and TRBJ2-7; D is ambiguous. The germline V gene encodes CDR1 MNHEY and CDR2 SVGEGT. The CDR3 is made up of 13 amino acids. Trimming removed 4 bases at V and 2 bases at J, with 9 bases between. The CDR3 loop reads CASSLGSAYEQYF. The CDR3 coding sequence is TGTGCCAGCAGTTTGGGGTCCGCCTACGAGCAGTACTTC.

This clonotype was observed at least ten times. V and J are TRBV7-8 and TRBJ2-7; D is perhaps TRBD2 (6 bases). The V end lost 2 bases, the J end lost 9 bases, and 14 bases lay between the germline ends. Germline loops: CDR1 SGHVS, CDR2 FQNEAQ. The CDR3 consists of 13 residues. The CDR3 is CASSLLGTGGQYF. The CDR3 DNA sequence: TGTGCCAGCAGCTTATTAGGGACTGGAGGGCAGTACTTC.

This clonotype was observed at least ten times. The V call is TRBV29-1, the J call TRBJ1-2; D gene unclear. V was shortened by 0 bases and J by 8 bases, with 13 bases between the two germline ends. CDR3 size: 13 residues. Germline-derived CDR1 and CDR2 are SQVTM and ANQGSEA. CDR3 coding DNA: TGCAGCGTTGAAGATTTGGGATTACAAGGCTACACCTTC. Translated, it gives CSVEDLGLQGYTF.

This clonotype was seen only once. A clone one base away is much larger, so this may be a read error. The chain recombines TRBV18 with TRBJ2-1; either TRBD1 or TRBD2 may fit D (5 bases each). Germline assignment: CDR1 KGHSH and CDR2 LQKENI. CDR3 length equals 14 residues. The CDR3 loop is CASSPQRGSNEQSF. CDR3 nucleotide sequence: TGTGCCAGCTCACCGCAGAGGGGCTCAAATGAGCAGTCCTTC.

There are many counts of this clonotype. V gene TRBV29-1 combines with J gene TRBJ1-2; D is undetermined. The V end was cut by 3 bases, the J end by 7 bases, with 0 bases between. The length of the CDR3 is 8 residues. Germline values: CDR1 SQVTM, CDR2 ANQGSEA. The CDR3 region has the DNA TGCAGCGTTGATGGCTACACCTTC. Protein: CSVDGYTF.

This clonotype has ten or more counts. This chain joins TRBV7-9 and TRBJ1-1; D is ambiguous. This CDR3 has 12 residues. Looked up from germline, CDR1 is SEHNR and CDR2 is FQNEAQ (reference sequence). V was cut by 0 bases and J by 9 bases, with 8 bases left in between. The CDR3: CASSLAVEKAFF. CDR3 sequence (DNA): TGTGCCAGCAGCTTAGCAGTGGAGAAAGCTTTCTTT.

This clonotype was seen at least ten times. The V gene is TRBV29-1, the J gene TRBJ2-6; D is unresolved. The germline CDR1 and CDR2 sequences are SQVTM and ANQGSEA. CDR3 length: 12 amino acids. The germline V and J ends were trimmed by 4 bases and 4 bases, with 5 bases remaining between them. The CDR3 here is CSVVVGANVLTF. The CDR3 DNA reads TGCAGCGTTGTCGTGGGGGCCAACGTCCTGACTTTC. The full variable domain, its missing parts supplied by reference TRBV29-1 and TRBJ2-6, is SAVISQKPSRDICQRGTSLTIQCQVDSQVTMMFWYRQQPGQSLTLIATANQGSEATYESGFVIDKFPISRPNLTFSTLTVSNMSPEDSSIYLCSVVVGANVLTFGAGSRLTVL.

The chain joins TRBV19 to TRBJ1-2, with TRBD1 as a possible D gene (5 bases). CDR1 and CDR2 (germline): LNHDA, SQIVND (reference sequence). The CDR3 length is 18 residues. V lost 4 bases, J lost 8 bases, and 29 bases lay in between. CDR3 in amino acids: CASSSTSGRGTGVWGYTF. CDR3 nucleotides: TGTGCCAGTAGTAGCACTAGCGGGAGGGGTACCGGGGTCTGGGGCTACACCTTC. Full variable domain (rest looked up from reference TRBV19 and TRBJ1-2): DGGITQSPKYLFRKEGQNVTLSCEQNLNHDAMYWYRQDPGQGLRLIYYSQIVNDFQKGDIAEGYSVSREKKESFPLTVTSAQKNPTAFYLCASSSTSGRGTGVWGYTFGSGTRLTVV.

This clonotype showed up many times. In DNA, the CDR3 is TGTGCCAGCAGCGCACCCTACGAGCAGTACTTC. It codes for CASSAPYEQYF. The V and J genes are TRBV7-9 and TRBJ2-7; no reliable D call. CDR3 size: 11 residues. The V gene's germline CDR1 is SEHNR and CDR2 FQNEAQ (reference sequence). Trimming pared 5 bases from V and 2 bases from J, leaving 4 bases between.

As regards this clonotype: At one end, the junction sequence differs from germline, possibly due to a read error. The chain links TRBV6-5 to TRBJ2-3, with 12 bases identical to TRBD2. The germline V gene has CDR1 MNHEY and CDR2 SVGAGI. The CDR3 consists of 18 residues. CDR3 protein: CASSHSISTSGSPDTQYF. The CDR3 bases are TGTGCCAGCAGTCACTCGATTTCGACTAGCGGGAGCCCAGATACGCAGTATTTT.

The V gene is TRBV19, the J gene TRBJ2-3; 8 positions agree with TRBD2. Per germline, CDR1 LNHDA and CDR2 SQIVND (reference sequence). The length of the CDR3 is 17 residues. V gave up 3 bases and J gave up 11 bases; unmatched junction bases: 19. CDR3 sequence (DNA): TGTGCCAGTAGTATCGGGGCAAGCGGGAGCGGGTGGGATGAGCAGTATTTT. Protein sequence: CASSIGASGSGWDEQYF.

This clonotype was seen at least ten times. The V and J genes are TRBV27 and TRBJ2-7; TRBD2 matches 7 bases. CDR1 is MNHEY, CDR2 SMNVEV, per germline (reference sequence). V dropped 2 bases and J dropped 2; count of bases not matched to a gene: 3. The CDR3 covers 14 residues. CDR3 residues: CASSLTGGAYEQYF. The CDR3 coding sequence is TGTGCCAGCAGTTTAACGGGAGGTGCCTACGAGCAGTACTTC.

This clonotype was seen a few times. The CDR3 does not close with the conserved phenylalanine or tryptophan, likely indicating a read error. The DNA is omitted, as the CDR3 cannot be located on it reliably, and the CDR3 follows TCRdb's listing. This rearrangement joins TRBV2 to TRBJ2-5; TRBD2 was called by the table and not checked on the DNA. CDR1 SNHLY and CDR2 FYNNEI come from the germline V gene. With termini counted, the CDR3 has 16 amino acids. This CDR3 is CASSEFTSTMPRDPVL.

This clonotype has ten or more counts. This chain connects TRBV15 to TRBJ2-1; D possibly corresponds to TRBD1 (6 bases). This CDR3 spans 15 amino acids. Germline V gene sequence: CDR1 LNHNV, CDR2 YYDKDF (reference sequence). V was shortened by 1 base and J by 9 bases, with 16 bases between the two germline ends. CDR3 DNA sequence: TGTGCCACCAGCAGAGCCAACCTCCAAGGGGGTGAGCAGTTCTTC. This translates into CATSRANLQGGEQFF.

V usage is TRBV2 and J usage is TRBJ2-1; 9 positions match TRBD2. Per the germline V gene, CDR1 is SNHLY and CDR2 is FYNNEI. The CDR3 has 14 residues. Losses at the gene ends were 9 bases for V and 7 bases for J; bases not matched to a gene: 10. In DNA, the CDR3 is TGTGCCAGTGGGGGTAGCGGGAGAAAGAATGAGCAGTTCTTC. This translates into CASGGSGRKNEQFF. Full variable domain (rest looked up from reference TRBV2 and TRBJ2-1): EPEVTQTPSHQVTQMGQEVILRCVPISNHLYFYWYRQILGQKVEFLVSFYNNEISEKSEIFDDQFSVERPDGSNFTLKIRSTKLEDSAMYFCASGGSGRKNEQFFGPGTRLTVL.

The table lists this clonotype with many counts. This chain links TRBV7-9 with TRBJ2-3; D unclear. V lost 5 bases, J lost 7 bases, and 10 bases lay in between. The CDR3 spans 12 residues. Germline V gene data show CDR1 as SEHNR and CDR2 as FQNEAQ (reference sequence). In DNA form, the CDR3 reads TGTGCCAGCAGCCCCAGTGGGTATACGCAGTATTTT. Protein product: CASSPSGYTQYF. Filled out from reference TRBV7-9 and TRBJ2-3, the complete variable domain reads DTGVSQNPRHKITKRGQNVTFRCDPISEHNRLYWYRQTLGQGPEFLTYFQNEAQLEKSRLLSDRFSAERPKGSFSTLEIQRTEQGDSAMYLCASSPSGYTQYFGPGTRLTVL.

This clonotype was recorded a few times. DNA of the CDR3: TGTGCCAGCAGTCACGGACGATCGGGAGGAACAGATACGCAGTATTTT. Amino acid sequence: CASSHGRSGGTDTQYF. The gene calls are TRBV6-5 and TRBJ2-3; 7 bases map to TRBD2. This CDR3 is 16 amino acids long. V lost 5 bases to trimming and J lost 3 bases; unmatched junction nucleotides: 11. Germline CDR1 is MNHEY and CDR2 is SVGAGI.

There are many counts of this clonotype. V and J are TRBV15 and TRBJ2-1, with TRBD2 matching over 13 bases. V lost 3 bases and J lost 7; bases outside the gene matches: 6. This CDR3 has 16 amino acids. Per germline, CDR1 LNHNV and CDR2 YYDKDF (reference sequence). This CDR3 is CATSSTGTSGMNEQFF. CDR3 coding DNA: TGTGCCACCAGCAGTACCGGGACTAGCGGGATGAATGAGCAGTTCTTC. The full variable domain, in which reference TRBV15 and TRBJ2-1 provide the parts outside the CDR3, is DAMVIQNPRYQVTQFGKPVTLSCSQTLNHNVMYWYQQKSSQAPKLLFHYYDKDFNNEADTPDNFQSRRPNTSFCFLDIRSPGLGDTAMYLCATSSTGTSGMNEQFFGPGTRLTVL.

The V call is TRBV10-3, the J call TRBJ1-1, with 8 bases matching TRBD1. Germline assignment: CDR1 ENHRY and CDR2 SYGVKD. The CDR3 is made up of 14 amino acids. Trimming took 8 bases from V and 1 from J; bases not matched to a gene: 6. This CDR3 is CAISGQGRNTEAFF. In DNA, the CDR3 is TGTGCCATCTCCGGACAGGGAAGGAACACTGAAGCTTTCTTT.

J is TRBJ1-1 and V is TRBV9; 10 bases line up with TRBD1. Germline-derived CDR1 and CDR2 are SGDLS and YYNGEE. The CDR3 spans 18 residues. V trimming: 0 bases; J trimming: 5 bases; junction bases outside the gene matches: 13. The CDR3 sequence is CASSVARGDRGRETEAFF. The CDR3, as DNA: TGTGCCAGCAGCGTAGCTCGAGGAGACAGGGGGCGCGAGACTGAAGCTTTCTTT.

This clonotype was found many times. The chain has TRBV3-1 and TRBJ2-1; 14 positions agree with TRBD2. The CDR3 length is 16 residues. The V gene's germline CDR1 is LGHDT and CDR2 YNNKEL (reference sequence). V trimming: 1 base; J trimming: 10 bases; junction bases outside the gene matches: 6. The CDR3 here is CASSQAGTSGSGEQFF. CDR3 nucleotides: TGTGCCAGCAGCCAAGCCGGGACTAGCGGGAGTGGGGAGCAGTTCTTC.

This clonotype showed up many times. The chain uses TRBV12-3 or TRBV12-4 and TRBJ2-7; 12 bases match TRBD1. CDR3 length: 16 amino acids. After removal of 5 bases from V and 2 bases from J, the junction contained 7 bases not matched to a gene. The CDR3 spells CASSTRDRGPPYEQYF. CDR3 nucleotide sequence: TGTGCCAGCAGTACCCGGGACAGGGGGCCACCCTACGAGCAGTACTTC.

In the case of this clonotype: A much larger clone differs from this one at a single base, so this may be a read error. In nucleotides, the CDR3 is TGTGCCACCAGACTCGCCTCTGGGGCCAACGTCCTGACTTTC. Its protein is CATRLASGANVLTF. The chain recombines TRBV6-6 with TRBJ2-6; no reliable D call. Germline-derived CDR1 and CDR2 are MNHNY and SVGAGI (reference sequence). V gave up 10 bases and J gave up 0 bases, with 10 bases separating them. The length of the CDR3 is 14 residues.

This clonotype was observed a few times. Relative to the germline gene, one junction end is altered; a read error may explain this. V usage is TRBV9 and J usage is TRBJ2-7; D is unresolved. Germline CDR1 SGDLS, CDR2 YYNGEE. The CDR3 loop spans 14 amino acids. Here the CDR3 reads CASSVGQHSYEQSF. CDR3 DNA: TGTGCCAGCAGCGTAGGGCAGCACTCCTACGAGCAGTCCTTC. The variable domain in full, with the rest retrieved from reference TRBV9 and TRBJ2-7, is DSGVTQTPKHLITATGQRVTLRCSPRSGDLSVYWYQQSLDQGLQFLIQYYNGEERAKGNILERFSAQQFPDLHSELNLSSLELGDSALYFCASSVGQHSYEQSFGPGTRLTVT.

CDR3 residues: CASTSLGNTEAFF. The CDR3 region has the DNA TGTGCCAGCACCTCTTTGGGGAACACTGAAGCTTTCTTT. The chain is built from TRBV5-8 and TRBJ1-1; no firm D call. V gave up 6 bases and J gave up 1 base, with 10 bases separating them. The germline V gene encodes CDR1 SGHTS and CDR2 YDEGEE. There are 13 residues in the CDR3.

Remarks on this clonotype: At one end, the junction sequence differs from germline, possibly due to a read error. This chain links TRBV19 with TRBJ2-4; possibly TRBD1 for D (6 bases). Germline V gene lookup returns CDR1 LNHDA and CDR2 SQIVND (reference sequence). This CDR3 spans 17 amino acids. The CDR3 DNA is TGTGCCAGTAGTATAGATAGCACAGGGTCTGCCAAAAACATTCAGTCCTTC. Translating it yields CASSIDSTGSAKNIQSF.